Below, one TCR beta chain is given with its context. The antigen is not known. This sample was included in a study of cytomegalovirus exposure and HLA in healthy donors. Study-wide results and caveats: Sequencing depth across donors, presence/absence analyses assumed, was roughly uniform. Immune exposure data for these donors was limited to CMV serostatus.

The primer mix had 60 Vbeta and 13 Jbeta primers. TCRdb's copy holds only in-frame clones and misses some; the assay was immunoSEQ multiplex PCR. This table has almost 200,000 clones, around 81% appearing once. Trimming cost V 6 bases and J 5 bases, with 26 bases left between them. The CDR3 is 18 amino acids. Germline V gene data show CDR1 as ENHRY and CDR2 as SYGVKD. The TCR originated in a man aged 30 to 39 in good health and CMV-seronegative. V gene TRBV10-3 combines with J gene TRBJ2-1; possible D gene TRBD2, 6 bases. Material for sequencing was PBMCs. The CDR3 here is CAIRNRAGEGGLDNEQFF. CDR3 in DNA: TGTGCCATCAGGAATCGAGCGGGCGAGGGCGGCTTGGACAATGAGCAGTTCTTC.